This T cell receptor (beta chain) is from a study of CD8 T cells in ankylosing spondylitis. One entry per CDR3 protein results from TCRdb running MiXCR on the 5' RACE reads. The sample shows 190,000 or so distinct CDR3 sequences, around 13% of them seen only once. This clonotype was recorded at least ten times. Its antigen is unidentified. Trimming removed 7 bases at V and 3 bases at J, with 12 bases between. The CDR3 is 13 amino acids. Looked up from germline, CDR1 is SEHNR and CDR2 is FQNEAQ (reference sequence). Study-level points and caveats: CD8+ by phenotype, disease-linked clones were relatively rare in peripheral blood.

The chain is built from TRBV7-9 and TRBJ1-2; no clear D. Sequenced sample: blood, either unsorted or a sorted T cell fraction (not recorded which). The TCR was taken from a male donor with ankylosing spondylitis or in good health (not recorded which). CDR3 nucleotides: TGTGCCAGCACACGCCCGGGGTACTATGGCTACACCTTC. Protein: CASTRPGYYGYTF. Variable domain in full (rest from reference TRBV7-9 and TRBJ1-2): DTGVSQNPRHKITKRGQNVTFRCDPISEHNRLYWYRQTLGQGPEFLTYFQNEAQLEKSRLLSDRFSAERPKGSFSTLEIQRTEQGDSAMYLCASTRPGYYGYTFGSGTRLTVV.